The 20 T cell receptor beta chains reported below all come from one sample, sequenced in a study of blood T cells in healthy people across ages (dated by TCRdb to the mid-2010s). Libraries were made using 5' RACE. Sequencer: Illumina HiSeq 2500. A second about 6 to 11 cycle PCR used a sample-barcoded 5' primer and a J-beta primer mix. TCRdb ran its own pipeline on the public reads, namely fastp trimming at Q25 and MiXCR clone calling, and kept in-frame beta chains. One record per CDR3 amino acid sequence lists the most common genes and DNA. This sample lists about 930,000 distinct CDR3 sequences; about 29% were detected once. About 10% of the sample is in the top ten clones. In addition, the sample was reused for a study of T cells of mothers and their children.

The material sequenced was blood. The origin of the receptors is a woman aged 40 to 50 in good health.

CDR3 protein: CSIGDRSTDTQYF. CDR3 sequence (DNA): TGCAGTATCGGGGACAGAAGCACAGATACGCAGTATTTT. The J gene is TRBJ2-3, the V gene TRBV20-1, with TRBD1 identical over 7 bases. The CDR3 is 13 amino acids. Per germline, CDR1 DFQATT and CDR2 SNEGSKA (reference sequence). V shed 8 bases, J shed 0 bases, and the junction held 5 bases outside the gene matches.

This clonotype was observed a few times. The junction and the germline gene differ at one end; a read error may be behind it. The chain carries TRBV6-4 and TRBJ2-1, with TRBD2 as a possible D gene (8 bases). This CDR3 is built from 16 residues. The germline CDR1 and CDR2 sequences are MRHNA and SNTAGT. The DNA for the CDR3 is TGTTCCAGCAGTGACTCGACTAGCGAGGGGGCCAATGAGCAGTTCTTC. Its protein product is CSSSDSTSEGANEQFF.

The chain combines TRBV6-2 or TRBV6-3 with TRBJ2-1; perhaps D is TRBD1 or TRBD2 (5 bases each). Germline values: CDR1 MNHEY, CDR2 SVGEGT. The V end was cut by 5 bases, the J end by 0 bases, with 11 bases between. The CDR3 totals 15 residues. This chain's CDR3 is CASSTTGTSYNEQFF. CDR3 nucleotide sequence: TGTGCCAGCAGTACAACGGGGACCTCCTACAATGAGCAGTTCTTC.

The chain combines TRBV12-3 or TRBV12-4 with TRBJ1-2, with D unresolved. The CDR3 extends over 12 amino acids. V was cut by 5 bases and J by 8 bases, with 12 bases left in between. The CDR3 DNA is TGTGCCAGCAGTCCTCTTACTGTGGGCTACACCTTC. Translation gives CASSPLTVGYTF.

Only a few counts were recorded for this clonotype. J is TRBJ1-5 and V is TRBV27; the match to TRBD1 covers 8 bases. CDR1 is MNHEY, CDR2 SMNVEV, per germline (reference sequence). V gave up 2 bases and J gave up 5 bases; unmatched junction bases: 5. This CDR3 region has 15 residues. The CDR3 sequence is CASSLRQGKDQPQHF. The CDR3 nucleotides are TGTGCCAGCAGTTTAAGACAGGGGAAGGATCAGCCCCAGCATTTT.

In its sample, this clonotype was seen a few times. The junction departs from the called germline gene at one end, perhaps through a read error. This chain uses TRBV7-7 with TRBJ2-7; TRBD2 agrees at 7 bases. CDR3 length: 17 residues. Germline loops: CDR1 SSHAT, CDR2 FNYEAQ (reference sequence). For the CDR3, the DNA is TGTGCTAGCAGCTTAGCGTATAAGCGGGGTTACACCCGTGAGCAGTACTTC. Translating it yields CASSLAYKRGYTREQYF.

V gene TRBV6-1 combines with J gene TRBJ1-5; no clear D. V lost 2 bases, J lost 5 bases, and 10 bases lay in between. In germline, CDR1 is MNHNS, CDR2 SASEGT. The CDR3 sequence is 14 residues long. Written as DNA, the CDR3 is TGTGCCAGCAGTGAACTTGAGGCTTATCAGCCCCAGCATTTT. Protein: CASSELEAYQPQHF.

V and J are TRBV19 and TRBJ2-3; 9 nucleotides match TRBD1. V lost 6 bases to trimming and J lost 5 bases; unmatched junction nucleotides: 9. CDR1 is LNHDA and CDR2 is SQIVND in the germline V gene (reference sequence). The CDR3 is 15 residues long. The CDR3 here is CASRQTGGERDTQYF. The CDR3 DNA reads TGTGCCAGTAGGCAAACAGGGGGCGAAAGAGATACGCAGTATTTT.

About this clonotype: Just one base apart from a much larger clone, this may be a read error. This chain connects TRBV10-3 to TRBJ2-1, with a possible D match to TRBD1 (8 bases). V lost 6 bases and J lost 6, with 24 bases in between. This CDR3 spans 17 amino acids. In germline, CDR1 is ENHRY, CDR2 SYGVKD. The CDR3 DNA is TGTGCCATCAGAGCGGGACAGGAAACTTTCGGTGTCAATGAGCAGTTCTTC. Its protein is CAIRAGQETFGVNEQFF.

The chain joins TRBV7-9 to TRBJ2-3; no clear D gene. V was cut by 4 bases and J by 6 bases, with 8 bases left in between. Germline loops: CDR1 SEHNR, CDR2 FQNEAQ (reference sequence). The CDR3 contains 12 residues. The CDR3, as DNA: TGTGCCAGCAGCTCCTCTAAGGATACGCAGTATTTT. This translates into CASSSSKDTQYF. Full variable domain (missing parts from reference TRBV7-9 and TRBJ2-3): DTGVSQNPRHKITKRGQNVTFRCDPISEHNRLYWYRQTLGQGPEFLTYFQNEAQLEKSRLLSDRFSAERPKGSFSTLEIQRTEQGDSAMYLCASSSSKDTQYFGPGTRLTVL.

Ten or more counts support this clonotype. The DNA for the CDR3 is TGTGCCAGCAGTTTACTGTACGGTGCTAGCTCCTACGAGCAGTACTTC. It yields the protein CASSLLYGASSYEQYF. The chain couples TRBV27 to TRBJ2-7; D is ambiguous. Germline-derived CDR1 and CDR2 are MNHEY and SMNVEV (reference sequence). The V gene lost 2 bases and the J gene lost 0 bases, with 14 bases spanning the gap. This CDR3 contains 16 residues.

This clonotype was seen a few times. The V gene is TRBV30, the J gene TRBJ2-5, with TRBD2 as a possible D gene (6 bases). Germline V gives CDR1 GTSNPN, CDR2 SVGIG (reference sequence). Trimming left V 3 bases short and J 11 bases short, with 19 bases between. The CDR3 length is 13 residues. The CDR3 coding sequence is TGTGCCTGGAGGGATCGACTAGTTCCGAAGCAGTACTTC. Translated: CAWRDRLVPKQYF.

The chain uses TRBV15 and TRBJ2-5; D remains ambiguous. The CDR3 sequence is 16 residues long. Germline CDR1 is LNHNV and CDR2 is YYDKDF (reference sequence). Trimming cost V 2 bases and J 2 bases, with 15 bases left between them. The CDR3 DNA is TGTGCCACCAGCAGACCGGACCCCTTGAAACAAGAGACCCAGTACTTC. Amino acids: CATSRPDPLKQETQYF. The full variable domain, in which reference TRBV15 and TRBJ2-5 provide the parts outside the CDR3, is DAMVIQNPRYQVTQFGKPVTLSCSQTLNHNVMYWYQQKSSQAPKLLFHYYDKDFNNEADTPDNFQSRRPNTSFCFLDIRSPGLGDTAMYLCATSRPDPLKQETQYFGPGTRLLVL.

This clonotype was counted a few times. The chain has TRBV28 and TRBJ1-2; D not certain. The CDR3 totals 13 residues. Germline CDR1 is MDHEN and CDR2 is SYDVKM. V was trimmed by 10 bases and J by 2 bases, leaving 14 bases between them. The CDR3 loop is CATARDYNYGYTF. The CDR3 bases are TGTGCCACCGCCCGGGATTACAACTATGGCTACACCTTC.

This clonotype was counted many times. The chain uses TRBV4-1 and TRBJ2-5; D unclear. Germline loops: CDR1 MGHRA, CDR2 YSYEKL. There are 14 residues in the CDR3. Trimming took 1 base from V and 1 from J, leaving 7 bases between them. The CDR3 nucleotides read TGCGCCAGCAGCCAAGTACAGATCCAAGAGACCCAGTACTTC. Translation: CASSQVQIQETQYF.

In nucleotides, the CDR3 is TGTGCCAGCACCCGTCGGGGGTCCTACGAGCAGTACTTC. It encodes CASTRRGSYEQYF. The chain recombines TRBV7-8 with TRBJ2-7, with a tentative D call TRBD2 (6 bases). This CDR3 comprises 13 residues. Trimming took off 7 bases at V and 1 base at J, with 11 bases between the two ends. CDR1 and CDR2 (germline): SGHVS, FQNEAQ.

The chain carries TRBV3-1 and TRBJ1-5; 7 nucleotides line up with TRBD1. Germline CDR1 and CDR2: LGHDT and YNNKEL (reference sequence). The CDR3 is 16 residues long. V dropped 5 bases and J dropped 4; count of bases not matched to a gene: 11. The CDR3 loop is CASSFSSAGGNQPQHF. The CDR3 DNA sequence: TGTGCCAGCAGCTTCTCATCGGCAGGGGGTAATCAGCCCCAGCATTTT.

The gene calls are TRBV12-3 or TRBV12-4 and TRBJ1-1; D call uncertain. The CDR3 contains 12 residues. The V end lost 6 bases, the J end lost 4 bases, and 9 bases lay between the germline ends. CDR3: CASSQYFTEAFF. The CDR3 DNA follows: TGTGCCAGCAGCCAGTATTTCACTGAAGCTTTCTTT.

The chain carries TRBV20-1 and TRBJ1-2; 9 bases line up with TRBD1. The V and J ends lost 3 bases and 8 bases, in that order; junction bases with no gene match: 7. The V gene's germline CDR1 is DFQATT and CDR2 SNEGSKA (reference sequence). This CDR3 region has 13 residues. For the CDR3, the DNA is TGCAGTGCTAGGGAACAGGGGGCGAGGGGCTACACCTTC. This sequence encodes CSAREQGARGYTF.

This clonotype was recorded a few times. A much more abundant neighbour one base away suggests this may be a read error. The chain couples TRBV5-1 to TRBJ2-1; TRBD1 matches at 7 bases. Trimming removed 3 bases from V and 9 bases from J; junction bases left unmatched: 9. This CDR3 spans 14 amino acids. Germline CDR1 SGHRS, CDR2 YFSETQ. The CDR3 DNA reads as TGCGCCAGCAGCTCCTCGGGACAGAGGAGTGAGCAGTTCTTC. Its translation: CASSSSGQRSEQFF.